This TCR beta chain was captured in a study of blood T cell repertoires in COVID-19. About the research overall: Material from acute and convalescent COVID-19 was sourced from the United States, Italy and Spain.

CDR1 and CDR2 from the germline V gene are SGHDT and YYEEEE. V gave up 2 bases and J gave up 5 bases; unmatched junction bases: 11. The CDR3 runs 16 residues. Methods used by the authors: Researchers report that nucleated cell counts were estimated from reference gene primer amplification. Sequencing was performed with immunoSEQ multiplex PCR; in TCRdb, only in-frame clones are kept and a portion is missing. The D gene and trimming were derived from the DNA, and the V and J assignments and clone size from that table. The table records about 220,000 clones, around 84% of them present only once. Sequenced sample: peripheral blood. The rearrangement uses TRBV5-6 and TRBJ1-2, with 8 bases matching TRBD1. This clonotype was obtained from a woman in her sixties or seventies who had recovered from COVID-19. The CDR3 DNA sequence: TGTGCCAGCAGCTTTCGGGACAGGCGCCCTGAGTATGGCTACACCTTC. Translated, it gives CASSFRDRRPEYGYTF.